Below, 28 T cell receptor beta chains from the same sample are listed, as sequenced in a study of T-cell reconstitution after alpha-beta-depleted transplantation in children. Preparation of the TCRbeta library was carried out with unique molecular identifiers. TCRdb called the PCR reads again in MiXCR, with one record for every CDR3 protein. The sample has tens of thousands of distinct CDR3 sequences, around 40% seen once. The input for sequencing was PBMCs, mostly from graft donor cells, taken 360 days after TCRalphabeta/CD19-depleted stem cell transplant. These receptor sequences come from a male patient between 5 and 17 years old who had a stem cell transplant for acute lymphoblastic leukemia, so the T cells may come from the graft donor.

In its sample, this clonotype was seen a few times. This rearrangement joins TRBV29-1 to TRBJ2-3; maybe TRBD2 (5 bases). CDR3 length: 15 amino acids. Per the germline V gene, CDR1 is SQVTM and CDR2 is ANQGSEA. V lost 3 bases to trimming and J lost 2 bases, with 15 bases between them. CDR3 bases: TGCAGCGTTGAGGTCTGGCGGGCGAACACAGATACGCAGTATTTT. Residues: CSVEVWRANTDTQYF.

V is TRBV29-1 and J is TRBJ2-5; the D gene could be TRBD1 or TRBD2 (5 bases each). Trimming left V 5 bases short and J 3 bases short, with 13 bases between. Germline CDR1 SQVTM, CDR2 ANQGSEA. The length of the CDR3 is 13 residues. The CDR3 coding sequence is TGCAGCGTTCCGGGACCCAACGAAGAGACCCAGTACTTC. Translation gives CSVPGPNEETQYF.

The chain uses TRBV12-3 or TRBV12-4 and TRBJ1-2; 7 positions agree with TRBD1. V dropped 7 bases and J dropped 6; count of bases not matched to a gene: 8. The CDR3 has 13 amino acids. The CDR3 nucleotides are TGTGCCAGCACTACGACAGGGATCCATGGCTACACCTTC. Its protein product is CASTTTGIHGYTF.

This clonotype was picked up a small number of times. This chain joins TRBV29-1 and TRBJ1-1, with a tentative D call TRBD1 (5 bases). Trimming took 7 bases from V and 2 from J, leaving 11 bases between them. CDR3 length: 12 amino acids. The germline V gene encodes CDR1 SQVTM and CDR2 ANQGSEA. The DNA of the CDR3 is TGCAGCGCCGTTGACAGAAACACTGAAGCTTTCTTT. It translates to CSAVDRNTEAFF.

CDR3 sequence (DNA): TGTGCCAGCTCACCGGAGGGGACCATCTCCTACGAGCAGTACTTC. It encodes CASSPEGTISYEQYF. The rearrangement uses TRBV18 and TRBJ2-7; D possibly corresponds to TRBD2 (6 bases). The V gene lost 3 bases and the J gene lost 0 bases, with 12 bases spanning the gap. The CDR3 extends over 15 amino acids. Germline CDR1 KGHSH, CDR2 LQKENI.

CDR3 region: CASSLGGTANTEAFF. For the CDR3, the DNA is TGCGCCAGCAGCTTGGGTGGCACCGCGAACACTGAAGCTTTCTTT. The chain employs TRBV5-1 and TRBJ1-1; the D is unclear. Germline values: CDR1 SGHRS, CDR2 YFSETQ. This CDR3 is 15 amino acids long. V was cut by 0 bases and J by 1 base, with 10 bases left in between. Supplemented by reference TRBV5-1 and TRBJ1-1, the full variable domain reads KAGVTQTPRYLIKTRGQQVTLSCSPISGHRSVSWYQQTPGQGLQFLFEYFSETQRNKGNFPGRFSGRQFSNSRSEMNVSTLELGDSALYLCASSLGGTANTEAFFGQGTRLTVV.

The chain links TRBV7-2 to TRBJ2-7; D tentatively reads TRBD1 or TRBD2 (5 bases each). The germline V gene encodes CDR1 SGHTA and CDR2 FQGNSA. Trimming shortened V by 3 bases and J by 3 bases, and 12 bases separated the two germline ends. This CDR3 contains 14 residues. Here the CDR3 reads CASSFWAGSYEQYF. CDR3 nucleotide sequence: TGTGCCAGCAGCTTTTGGGCAGGGAGCTACGAGCAGTACTTC.

The chain carries TRBV29-1 and TRBJ2-2; TRBD2 might be the D (6 bases). V was clipped by 4 bases and J by 3 bases, with 12 bases between them. CDR3 length: 14 amino acids. Germline lookup yields CDR1 SQVTM and CDR2 ANQGSEA. In nucleotides, the CDR3 is TGCAGCGTTGCGTCCGGGGGATACACCGGGGAGCTGTTTTTT. As protein: CSVASGGYTGELFF.

This clonotype was seen a few times. The chain has TRBV12-3 or TRBV12-4 and TRBJ2-2; TRBD1 aligns across 9 bases. With V trimmed by 3 bases and J by 9 bases, 8 bases remained unmatched. This CDR3 has 15 residues. In DNA, the CDR3 is TGTGCCAGCAGTTTGGGGGGACAGGGTAACAGGGAGCTGTTTTTT. Translated: CASSLGGQGNRELFF.

V and J are TRBV28 and TRBJ2-7; D tentatively reads TRBD1 or TRBD2 (5 bases each). Trimming stripped 3 bases from V and 4 bases from J, with 13 bases between. In germline, CDR1 is MDHEN, CDR2 SYDVKM. This CDR3 is 14 amino acids long. CDR3: CASSFRGALYEQYF. The CDR3 DNA is TGTGCCAGCAGTTTCCGAGGGGCCCTATACGAGCAGTACTTC.

The J gene is TRBJ2-4, the V gene TRBV27; D is ambiguous. Germline V gene lookup returns CDR1 MNHEY and CDR2 SMNVEV (reference sequence). The ends were cut back, 5 bases at V and 8 bases at J, with 16 bases in the middle. The CDR3 extends over 14 amino acids. CDR3 DNA: TGTGCCAGCAGTCGTCGAAGACTGAGATACATTCAGTACTTC. Encoded protein: CASSRRRLRYIQYF.

Notes on this clonotype: A read error may produce the germline difference seen at one junction end. The chain carries TRBV27 and TRBJ2-7; tentative D call: TRBD1 (6 bases). Germline assignment: CDR1 MNHEY and CDR2 SMNVEV (reference sequence). The CDR3 is 15 residues long. CDR3 DNA: TGTGCCAGCAGTATATCCCGGGCAGGGGCCTACGAGCAGTACTTC. Its protein product is CASSISRAGAYEQYF.

This clonotype was picked up a small number of times. J is TRBJ1-1 and V is TRBV25-1; the D gene is possibly TRBD1 (5 bases). The germline V gene encodes CDR1 MGHDK and CDR2 SYGVNS. The ends were cut back, 0 bases at V and 5 bases at J, with 13 bases in the middle. CDR3 length equals 15 residues. Here the CDR3 DNA reads TGTGCCAGCAGTGAATATAAAGGGGCAGGGACTGAAGCTTTCTTT. Protein: CASSEYKGAGTEAFF.

This clonotype was counted a single time. This chain connects TRBV5-4 to TRBJ2-7; D might be TRBD2 (6 bases). Per the germline V gene, CDR1 is SGHNT and CDR2 is YYREEE (reference sequence). Trimming removed 3 bases at V and 7 bases at J, with 11 bases between. The CDR3 runs 12 residues. The DNA of the CDR3 is TGTGCCAGCAGCTCGACTAGTTTGGAGCAGTACTTC. It encodes CASSSTSLEQYF. Supplemented by reference TRBV5-4 and TRBJ2-7, the full variable domain reads ETGVTQSPTHLIKTRGQQVTLRCSSQSGHNTVSWYQQALGQGPQFIFQYYREEENGRGNFPPRFSGLQFPNYSSELNVNALELDDSALYLCASSSTSLEQYFGPGTRLTVT.

V and J are TRBV12-3 or TRBV12-4 and TRBJ1-4; TRBD1 might be the D (6 bases). Between the trimmed V and J ends, which lost 1 base and 8 bases, there was a span of 17 bases. The CDR3 length is 16 residues. Here the CDR3 reads CASSLGPGEPVEKLFF. The CDR3 bases are TGTGCCAGCAGTTTAGGACCAGGGGAGCCCGTCGAAAAACTGTTTTTT.

This chain connects TRBV6-2 or TRBV6-3 to TRBJ2-7; 10 bases match TRBD2. This CDR3 contains 14 residues. Germline lookup yields CDR1 MNHEY and CDR2 SVGEGT. V dropped 6 bases and J dropped 2; count of bases not matched to a gene: 4. The CDR3 reads CASSGTSVTYEQYF. CDR3 in DNA: TGTGCCAGCAGCGGGACTAGCGTAACCTACGAGCAGTACTTC.

This chain joins TRBV7-9 and TRBJ2-1; maybe TRBD2 (5 bases). This CDR3 comprises 15 residues. With 7 bases removed from V and 0 bases from J, the gap between germline ends came to 13 bases. Germline V CDR1 and CDR2: SEHNR, FQNEAQ (reference sequence). The CDR3 DNA is TGTGCCAGCATCCAAATAGCGAGCTCCTACAATGAGCAGTTCTTC. It is translated as CASIQIASSYNEQFF. Drawing the rest from reference TRBV7-9 and TRBJ2-1, the complete variable domain is DTGVSQNPRHKITKRGQNVTFRCDPISEHNRLYWYRQTLGQGPEFLTYFQNEAQLEKSRLLSDRFSAERPKGSFSTLEIQRTEQGDSAMYLCASIQIASSYNEQFFGPGTRLTVL.

The rearrangement joins TRBV12-3 or TRBV12-4 to TRBJ2-2; D may match TRBD1 or TRBD2 (5 bases each). This CDR3 is built from 17 residues. Deletions cut 7 bases from V and 1 base from J, with 19 bases between. CDR3 amino acids: CASIPSGRDENTGELFF. Written as DNA, the CDR3 is TGTGCCAGCATCCCATCTGGCAGGGACGAGAACACCGGGGAGCTGTTTTTT.

The chain combines TRBV4-3 with TRBJ2-7, with D perhaps TRBD2 (6 bases). Per germline, CDR1 LGHNA and CDR2 YSLEER. Trimming removed 0 bases at V and 3 bases at J, with 18 bases between. The CDR3 extends over 17 amino acids. The CDR3 DNA follows: TGCGCCAGCAGCCAAGAATTATTCGGGCAGGAGGGCTACGAGCAGTACTTC. Translation: CASSQELFGQEGYEQYF.

This clonotype was picked up a small number of times. The chain couples TRBV12-5 to TRBJ2-7; TRBD1 matches 10 bases. Germline CDR1 and CDR2: LGHNT and FRNRAP. J gave up 9 bases and V 6 bases, and 11 bases lay outside the gene matches. The CDR3 runs to 14 residues. CDR3 amino acids: CASGAGTGVWGQYF. For the CDR3, the DNA is TGTGCTAGTGGAGCCGGGACAGGGGTATGGGGGCAGTACTTC.

The CDR3, as DNA: TGTGCCAGCAGTTACACCATCCGACAGGGCTCTAGCACAGATACGCAGTATTTT. Its translation: CASSYTIRQGSSTDTQYF. The chain links TRBV6-5 to TRBJ2-3; 7 bases agree with TRBD1. The CDR3 runs 18 residues. In germline, CDR1 is MNHEY, CDR2 SVGAGI. The V and J ends lost 2 bases and 0 bases, in that order; junction bases with no gene match: 11.

The table lists this clonotype with a few counts. The rearrangement links TRBV5-1 to TRBJ1-3, with D possibly being TRBD1 (6 bases). Trimming cost V 3 bases and J 2 bases, with 12 bases left between them. The CDR3 length is 15 residues. Per the germline V gene, CDR1 is SGHRS and CDR2 is YFSETQ. The DNA for the CDR3 is TGCGCCAGCAGCTACGGACAGCAACCTGGAAACACCATATATTTT. Translated: CASSYGQQPGNTIYF.

This clonotype has at least ten counts. The rearrangement uses TRBV12-3 or TRBV12-4 and TRBJ2-7, with D maybe TRBD1 (5 bases). Trimming took 1 base from V and 3 from J, leaving 7 bases between them. The CDR3 extends over 13 amino acids. For the CDR3, the DNA is TGTGCCAGCAGTTTAGGCAGGGTCTACGAGCAGTACTTC. Translation: CASSLGRVYEQYF.

This clonotype was detected once. The chain has TRBV5-1 and TRBJ2-7; possible D gene TRBD1, 6 bases. CDR1 is SGHRS, CDR2 YFSETQ, per germline. The CDR3 spans 15 residues. V dropped 4 bases and J dropped 5 bases, with 19 bases sitting between them. The CDR3 DNA sequence: TGCGCCAGCAGCCCCGAGGACAGTCGTTGGGACGAGCAGTACTTC. This translates into CASSPEDSRWDEQYF.

This clonotype was found a few times. The chain is built from TRBV11-2 and TRBJ2-3, with 8 bases matching TRBD2. Germline trimming cut 4 bases from V and 1 base from J; bases unmatched to any gene: 10. The CDR3 runs to 17 residues. The germline V gene has CDR1 SGHAT and CDR2 FQNNGV. CDR3 in DNA: TGTGCCAGCAGCTGGGCCGCGGGGGGACGGGGCACAGATACGCAGTATTTT. Translated: CASSWAAGGRGTDTQYF. Complete variable domain (other parts from reference TRBV11-2 and TRBJ2-3): EAGVAQSPRYKIIEKRQSVAFWCNPISGHATLYWYQQILGQGPKLLIQFQNNGVVDDSQLPKDRFSAERLKGVDSTLKIQPAKLEDSAVYLCASSWAAGGRGTDTQYFGPGTRLTVL.

J is TRBJ2-5 and V is TRBV28, with 7 bases matching TRBD1. CDR1 and CDR2 (germline): MDHEN, SYDVKM. This CDR3 has 17 amino acids. Trimming took 2 bases from V and 1 from J; bases not matched to a gene: 10. The CDR3 protein is CASSLLGEGAIQETQYF. The DNA for the CDR3 is TGTGCCAGCAGTTTACTGGGTGAGGGGGCGATCCAAGAGACCCAGTACTTC.

The V call is TRBV28, the J call TRBJ2-6; perhaps TRBD2 as D (6 bases). Germline-derived CDR1 and CDR2 are MDHEN and SYDVKM. V was cut by 7 bases and J by 4 bases, with 14 bases left in between. The CDR3 loop spans 15 amino acids. The CDR3 bases are TGTGCCAGCATTGGAGGGGCGCTAGGGGCCAACGTCCTGACTTTC. Translating gives CASIGGALGANVLTF.

This chain links TRBV7-8 with TRBJ2-5; 13 bases line up with TRBD2. Germline values: CDR1 SGHVS, CDR2 FQNEAQ. Trimming took 3 bases from V and 6 from J; bases not matched to a gene: 16. The CDR3 consists of 19 residues. In DNA, the CDR3 is TGTGCCAGCAGCTTGGTTCGCTCCATGGGGACTAGCGGGACTAAGACCCAGTACTTC. It specifies CASSLVRSMGTSGTKTQYF.